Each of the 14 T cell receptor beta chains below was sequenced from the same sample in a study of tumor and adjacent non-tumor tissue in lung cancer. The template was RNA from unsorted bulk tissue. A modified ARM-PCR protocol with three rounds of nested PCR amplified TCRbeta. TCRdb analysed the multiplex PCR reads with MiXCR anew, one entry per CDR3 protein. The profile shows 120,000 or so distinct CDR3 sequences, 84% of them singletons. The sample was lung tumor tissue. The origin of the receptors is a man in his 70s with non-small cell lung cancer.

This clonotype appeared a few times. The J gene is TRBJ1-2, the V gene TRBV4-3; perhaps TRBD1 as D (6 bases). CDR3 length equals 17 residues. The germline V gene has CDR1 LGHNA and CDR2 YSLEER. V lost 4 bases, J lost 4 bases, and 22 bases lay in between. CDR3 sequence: CASSRDRRPYFSYGYTF. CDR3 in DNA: TGCGCCAGCAGCCGAGACAGGCGACCTTACTTCAGCTATGGCTACACCTTC.

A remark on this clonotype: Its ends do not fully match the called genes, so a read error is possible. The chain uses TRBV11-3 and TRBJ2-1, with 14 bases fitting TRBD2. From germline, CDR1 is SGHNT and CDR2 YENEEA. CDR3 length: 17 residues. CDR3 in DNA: TGTGTCAGCAGCCCCCTAGGGACTAGCGGGGGCTACAATGAGCAGTTTTTC. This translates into CVSSPLGTSGGYNEQFF.

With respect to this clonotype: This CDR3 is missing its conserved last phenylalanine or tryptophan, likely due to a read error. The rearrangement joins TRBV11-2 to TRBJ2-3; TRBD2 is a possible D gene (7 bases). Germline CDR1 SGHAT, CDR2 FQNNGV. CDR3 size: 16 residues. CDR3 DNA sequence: TGTGCAAGCAGCTTCGGGGGGCTAGCACTAACAGATAGGCAGTATTAT. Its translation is CASSFGGLALTDRQYY.

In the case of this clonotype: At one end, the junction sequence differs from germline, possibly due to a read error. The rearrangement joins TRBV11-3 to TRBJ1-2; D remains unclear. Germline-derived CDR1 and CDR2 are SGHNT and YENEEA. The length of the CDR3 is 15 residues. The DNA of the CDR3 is TGTGACAGCAGCTTATTGGGTACAAGGCTTTATGGCTACACCTTC. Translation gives CDSSLLGTRLYGYTF.

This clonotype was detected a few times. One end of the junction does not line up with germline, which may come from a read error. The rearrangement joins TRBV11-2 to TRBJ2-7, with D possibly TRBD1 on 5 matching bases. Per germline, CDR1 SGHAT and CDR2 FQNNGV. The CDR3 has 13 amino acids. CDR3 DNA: TGTGCCAACAGCGATCAGGGCCCCAACGAGCAGTACTTC. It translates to CANSDQGPNEQYF.

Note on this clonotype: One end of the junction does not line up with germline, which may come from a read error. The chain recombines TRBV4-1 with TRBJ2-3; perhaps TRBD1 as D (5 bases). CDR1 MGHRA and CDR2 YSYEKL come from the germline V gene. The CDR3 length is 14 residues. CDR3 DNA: TGCGTCAACAGCCAAGTGGCAGGGCCAGATATGCAGTATTTT. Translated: CVNSQVAGPDMQYF.

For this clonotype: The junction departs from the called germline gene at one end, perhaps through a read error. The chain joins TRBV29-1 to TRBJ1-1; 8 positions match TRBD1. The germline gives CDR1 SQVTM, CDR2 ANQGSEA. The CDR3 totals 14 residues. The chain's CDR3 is CGVFGQGIKAEAFF. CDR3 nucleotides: TGCGGCGTCTTCGGACAGGGAATTAAAGCTGAAGCTTTCTTT.

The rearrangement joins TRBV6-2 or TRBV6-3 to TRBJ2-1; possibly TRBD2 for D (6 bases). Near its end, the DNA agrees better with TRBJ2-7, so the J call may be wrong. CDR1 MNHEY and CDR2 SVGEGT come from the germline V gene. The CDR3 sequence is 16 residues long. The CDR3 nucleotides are TGTGCCAGCAGCACACACGGGAGCCGCTCCTACAATGAGCAGTACTTC. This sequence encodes CASSTHGSRSYNEQYF.

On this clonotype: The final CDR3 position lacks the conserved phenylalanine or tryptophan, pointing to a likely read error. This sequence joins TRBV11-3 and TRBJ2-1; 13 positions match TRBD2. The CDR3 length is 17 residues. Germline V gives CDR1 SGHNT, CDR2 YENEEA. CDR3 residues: CACSLLGTSGDYNEQFL. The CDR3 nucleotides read TGTGCCTGCAGCCTCCTAGGGACTAGCGGGGACTACAATGAGCAGTTCTTA.

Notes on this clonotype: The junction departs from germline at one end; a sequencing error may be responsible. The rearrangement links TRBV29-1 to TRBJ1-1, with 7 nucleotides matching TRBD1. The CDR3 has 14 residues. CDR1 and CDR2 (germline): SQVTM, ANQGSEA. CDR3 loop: CSGIIDRENNEAFF. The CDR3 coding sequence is TGCAGCGGCATAATCGACAGGGAGAACAATGAAGCTTTCTTT.

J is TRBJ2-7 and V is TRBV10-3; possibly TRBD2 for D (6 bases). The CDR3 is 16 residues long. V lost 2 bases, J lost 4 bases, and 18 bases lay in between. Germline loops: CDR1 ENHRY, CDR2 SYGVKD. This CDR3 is CAISEGLADLAYEQYF. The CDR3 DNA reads TGTGCCATCAGTGAGGGATTAGCGGATCTGGCTTACGAGCAGTACTTC.

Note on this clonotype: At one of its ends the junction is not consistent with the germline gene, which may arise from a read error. CDR3 sequence (DNA): TGTTCCAGCTCGGCCGGGATTGTCTCTAACTATGGCTACACCTTC. Protein: CSSSAGIVSNYGYTF. The chain is built from TRBV6-5 and TRBJ1-2; D remains ambiguous. Germline V gene sequence: CDR1 MNHEY, CDR2 SVGAGI. This CDR3 spans 15 amino acids.

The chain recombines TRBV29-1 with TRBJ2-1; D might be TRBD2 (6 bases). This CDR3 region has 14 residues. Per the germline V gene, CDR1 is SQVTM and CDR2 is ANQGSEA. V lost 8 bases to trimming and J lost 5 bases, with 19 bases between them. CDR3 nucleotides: TGCAGCACTGTGGGGAGGAGCACAGACAATGAGCAGTTCTTC. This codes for CSTVGRSTDNEQFF.

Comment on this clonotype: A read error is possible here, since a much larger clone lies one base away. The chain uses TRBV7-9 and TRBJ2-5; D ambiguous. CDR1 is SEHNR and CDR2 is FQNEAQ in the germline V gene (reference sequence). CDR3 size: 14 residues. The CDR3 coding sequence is TGTGCCAGCAGCCCGCGGCGGAGCCAAGAGATCCAGTACTTC. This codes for CASSPRRSQEIQYF. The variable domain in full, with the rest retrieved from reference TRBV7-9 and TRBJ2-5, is DTGVSQNPRHKITKRGQNVTFRCDPISEHNRLYWYRQTLGQGPEFLTYFQNEAQLEKSRLLSDRFSAERPKGSFSTLEIQRTEQGDSAMYLCASSPRRSQEIQYFGPGTRLLVL.